This entry features one TCR beta chain sequence. The data belong to a study of control samples from healthy donors and cancer patients. TCRdb's table, derived via immunoSEQ multiplex PCR, lists solely in-frame clones and lacks some. The table records 150,000 or so clones, 88% of them present only once. The germline CDR1 and CDR2 sequences are MNHEY and SVGAGI. V dropped 0 bases and J dropped 2 bases, with 10 bases sitting between them. This CDR3 spans 15 amino acids. Material: blood. This TCR was sampled from a man between 18 and 29 years old in good health. V gene TRBV6-5 combines with J gene TRBJ1-1; no clear D gene. The CDR3 loop reads CASSYSRQGNTEAFF. The CDR3 DNA is TGTGCCAGCAGTTACTCTAGGCAAGGTAACACTGAAGCTTTCTTT.